The clone carrying this T cell receptor (beta chain) has a single count. This sample was taken from a study of blood T cell repertoires in COVID-19. Study-level background: Acute and convalescent COVID-19 samples came from the United States, Italy and Spain. PBMCs, B-cell-depleted T cells, or T cells were the source of the cDNA or gDNA that made up the material.

Authors' methods: Scientists estimated how many nucleated cells there were by amplifying reference gene primers. The data were produced by immunoSEQ multiplex PCR, yet TCRdb's version contains in-frame clones alone and is incomplete. V and J calls and clone size follow that table, whereas D and trimming were derived from the DNA. The sample records 200,000 to 250,000 clones, about 80% being singletons. Per the germline V gene, CDR1 is GTSNPN and CDR2 is SVGIG (reference sequence). The CDR3 spans 12 residues. V gave up 4 bases and J gave up 5 bases; unmatched junction bases: 3. Sequencing input: peripheral blood. The gene calls are TRBV30 and TRBJ1-2, with 8 nucleotides matching TRBD1. The sequence derives from a woman of 80 years or more with acute or convalescent COVID-19. CDR3 in DNA: TGTGCCTGGATTAGGACAGGGTATGGCTACACCTTC. This codes for CAWIRTGYGYTF.